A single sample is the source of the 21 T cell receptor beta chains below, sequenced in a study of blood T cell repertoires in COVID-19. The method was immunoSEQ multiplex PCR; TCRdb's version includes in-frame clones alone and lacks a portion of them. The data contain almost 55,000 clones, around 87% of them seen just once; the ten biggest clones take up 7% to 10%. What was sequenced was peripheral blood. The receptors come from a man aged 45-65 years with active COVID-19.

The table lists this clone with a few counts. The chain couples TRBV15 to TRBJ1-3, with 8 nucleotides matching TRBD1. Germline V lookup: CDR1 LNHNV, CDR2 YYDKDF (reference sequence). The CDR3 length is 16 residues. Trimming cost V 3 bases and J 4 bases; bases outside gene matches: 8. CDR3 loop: CATSSGDRGMGNTIYF. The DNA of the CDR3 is TGTGCCACCAGCAGTGGAGACAGGGGAATGGGAAACACCATATATTTT.

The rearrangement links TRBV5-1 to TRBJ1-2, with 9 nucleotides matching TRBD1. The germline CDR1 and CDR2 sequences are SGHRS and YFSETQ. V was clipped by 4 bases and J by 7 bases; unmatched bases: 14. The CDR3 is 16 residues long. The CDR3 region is CASSPNGPDRGSGYTF. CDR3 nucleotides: TGCGCCAGCAGCCCTAACGGCCCCGACAGGGGGTCTGGCTACACCTTC.

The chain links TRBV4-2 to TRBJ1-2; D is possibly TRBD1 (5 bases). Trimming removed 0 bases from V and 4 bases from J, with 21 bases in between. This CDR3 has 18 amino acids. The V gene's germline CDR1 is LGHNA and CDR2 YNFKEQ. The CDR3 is CASSQDIRGPGGFYGYTF. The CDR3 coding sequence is TGTGCCAGCAGCCAAGATATTAGGGGCCCGGGAGGGTTCTATGGCTACACCTTC.

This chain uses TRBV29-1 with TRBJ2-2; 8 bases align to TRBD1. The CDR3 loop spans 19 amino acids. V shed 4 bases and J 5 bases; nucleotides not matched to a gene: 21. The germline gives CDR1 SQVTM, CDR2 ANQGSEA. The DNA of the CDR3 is TGCAGCGTTGGTAGGGCAGGGGGCGAGTTCGAGAAATTGACCGGGGAGCTGTTTTTT. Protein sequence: CSVGRAGGEFEKLTGELFF.

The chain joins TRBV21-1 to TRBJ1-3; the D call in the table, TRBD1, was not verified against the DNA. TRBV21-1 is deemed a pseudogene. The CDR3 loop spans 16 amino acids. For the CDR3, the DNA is TGTGCCAGCAGCAAACCCGACAGGACCTCTGGAAACACCATATATTTT. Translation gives CASSKPDRTSGNTIYF.

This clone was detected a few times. The CDR3 here is CSVVWLAPSSYNEQFF. CDR3 nucleotides: TGCAGCGTTGTTTGGCTAGCCCCTAGCTCCTACAATGAGCAGTTCTTC. The rearrangement links TRBV29-1 to TRBJ2-1; the D gene is possibly TRBD2 (5 bases). Per germline, CDR1 SQVTM and CDR2 ANQGSEA. CDR3 length: 16 residues. Trimming took 4 bases from V and 0 from J, leaving 16 bases between them.

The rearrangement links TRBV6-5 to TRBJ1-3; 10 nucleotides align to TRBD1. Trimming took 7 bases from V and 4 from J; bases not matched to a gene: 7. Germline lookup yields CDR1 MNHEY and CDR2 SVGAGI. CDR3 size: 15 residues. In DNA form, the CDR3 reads TGTGCCAGCACCCGAGGACAGGGGGGAGGAAACACCATATATTTT. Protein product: CASTRGQGGGNTIYF.

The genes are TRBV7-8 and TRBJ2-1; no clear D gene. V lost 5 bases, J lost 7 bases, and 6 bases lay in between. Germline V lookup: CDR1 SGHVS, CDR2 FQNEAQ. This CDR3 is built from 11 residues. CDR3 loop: CASSPKNEQFF. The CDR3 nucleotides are TGTGCCAGCAGCCCTAAAAATGAGCAGTTCTTC.

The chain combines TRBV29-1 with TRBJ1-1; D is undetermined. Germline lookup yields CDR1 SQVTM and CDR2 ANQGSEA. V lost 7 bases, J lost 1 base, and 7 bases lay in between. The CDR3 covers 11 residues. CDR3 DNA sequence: TGCAGCGCCTCAGGGAACACTGAAGCTTTCTTT. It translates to CSASGNTEAFF.

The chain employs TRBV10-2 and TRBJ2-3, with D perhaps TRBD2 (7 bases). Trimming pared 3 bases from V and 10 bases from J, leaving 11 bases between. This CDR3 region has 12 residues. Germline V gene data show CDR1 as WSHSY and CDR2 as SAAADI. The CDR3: CASSEGGGSQYF. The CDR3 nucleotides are TGCGCCAGCAGTGAAGGGGGGGGTTCGCAGTATTTT.

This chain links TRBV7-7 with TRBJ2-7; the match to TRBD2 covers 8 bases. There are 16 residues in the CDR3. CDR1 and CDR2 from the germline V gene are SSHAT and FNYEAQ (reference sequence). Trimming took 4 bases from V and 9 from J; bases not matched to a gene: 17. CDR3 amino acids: CASSSIGGGPWPSQYF. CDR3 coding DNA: TGTGCCAGCAGCTCGATCGGCGGGGGGCCTTGGCCCTCGCAGTACTTC.

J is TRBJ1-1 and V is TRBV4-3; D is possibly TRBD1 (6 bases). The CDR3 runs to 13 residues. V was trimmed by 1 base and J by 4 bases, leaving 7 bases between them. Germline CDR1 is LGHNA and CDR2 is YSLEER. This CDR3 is CASSQVGGTEAFF. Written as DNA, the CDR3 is TGCGCCAGCAGCCAAGTAGGGGGCACTGAAGCTTTCTTT.

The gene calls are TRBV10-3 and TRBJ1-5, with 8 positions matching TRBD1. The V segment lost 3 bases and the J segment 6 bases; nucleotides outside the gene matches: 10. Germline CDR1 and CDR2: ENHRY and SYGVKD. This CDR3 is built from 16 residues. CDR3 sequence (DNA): TGTGCCATCAGTGACCATGGACAGGGAGGGAGTCAGCCCCAGCATTTT. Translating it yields CAISDHGQGGSQPQHF.

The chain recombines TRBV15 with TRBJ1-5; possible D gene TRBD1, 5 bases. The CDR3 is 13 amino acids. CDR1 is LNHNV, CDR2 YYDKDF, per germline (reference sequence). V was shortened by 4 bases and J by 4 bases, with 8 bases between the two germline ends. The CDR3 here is CATSINRNQPQHF. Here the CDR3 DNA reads TGTGCCACCAGCATTAACAGGAATCAGCCCCAGCATTTT.

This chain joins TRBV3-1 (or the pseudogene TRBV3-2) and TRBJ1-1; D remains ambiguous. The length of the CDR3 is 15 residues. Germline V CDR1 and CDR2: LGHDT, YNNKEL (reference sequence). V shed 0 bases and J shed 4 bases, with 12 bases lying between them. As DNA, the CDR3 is TGTGCCAGCAGCCAAGATCGGCAGCGTGGCACTGAAGCTTTCTTT. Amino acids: CASSQDRQRGTEAFF.

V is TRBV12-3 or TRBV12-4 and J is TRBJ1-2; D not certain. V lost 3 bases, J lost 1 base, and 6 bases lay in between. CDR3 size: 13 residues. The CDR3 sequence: CASSLFGNYGYTF. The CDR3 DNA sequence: TGTGCCAGCAGTTTGTTCGGTAACTATGGCTACACCTTC.

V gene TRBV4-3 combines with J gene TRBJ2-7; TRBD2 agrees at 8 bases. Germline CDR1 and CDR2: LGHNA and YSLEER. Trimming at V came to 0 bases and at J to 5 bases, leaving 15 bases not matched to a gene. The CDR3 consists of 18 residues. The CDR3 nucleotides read TGCGCCAGCAGCCAAGAGGAACGGACTAGCACCCTTAGCGACGAGCAGTACTTC. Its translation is CASSQEERTSTLSDEQYF.

In DNA form, the CDR3 reads TGCAGCGTAGACTCCCGACTGGATCTGGGCACTGAAGCTTTCTTT. It yields the protein CSVDSRLDLGTEAFF. The rearrangement joins TRBV29-1 to TRBJ1-1, with D hard to call. Germline CDR1 and CDR2: SQVTM and ANQGSEA. The CDR3 runs 15 residues. The V and J ends lost 6 bases and 4 bases respectively, with 21 bases between them.

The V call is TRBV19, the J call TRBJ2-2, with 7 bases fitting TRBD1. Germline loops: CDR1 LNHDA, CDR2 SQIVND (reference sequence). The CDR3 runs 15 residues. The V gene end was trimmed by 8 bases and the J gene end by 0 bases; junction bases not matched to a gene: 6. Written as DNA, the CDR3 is TGTGCCAGTCGATATGGGACAGCGAACACCGGGGAGCTGTTTTTT. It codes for CASRYGTANTGELFF.

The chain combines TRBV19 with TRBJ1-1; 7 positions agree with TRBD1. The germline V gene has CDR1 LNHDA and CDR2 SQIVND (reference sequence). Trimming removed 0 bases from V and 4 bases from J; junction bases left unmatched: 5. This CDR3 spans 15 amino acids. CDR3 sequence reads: CASSIDTGTVTEAFF. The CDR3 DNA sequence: TGTGCCAGTAGTATAGACACCGGGACAGTCACTGAAGCTTTCTTT.

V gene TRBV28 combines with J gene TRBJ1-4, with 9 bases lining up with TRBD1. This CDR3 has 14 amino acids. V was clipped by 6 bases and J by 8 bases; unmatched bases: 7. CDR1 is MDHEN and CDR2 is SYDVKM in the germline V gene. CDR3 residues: CASSQQGAGEKLFF. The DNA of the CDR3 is TGTGCCAGCAGCCAACAGGGGGCGGGAGAAAAACTGTTTTTT. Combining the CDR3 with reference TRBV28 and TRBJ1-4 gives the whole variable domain DVKVTQSSRYLVKRTGEKVFLECVQDMDHENMFWYRQDPGLGLRLIYFSYDVKMKEKGDIPEGYSVSREKKERFSLILESASTNQTSMYLCASSQQGAGEKLFFGSGTQLSVL.